Here is one T cell receptor beta chain with its context. V trimming: 7 bases; J trimming: 2 bases; junction bases outside the gene matches: 6. The CDR3 contains 14 residues. Germline assignment: CDR1 SGHTS and CDR2 YDEGEE. These data belong to a study of blood T cell repertoires in COVID-19. Study-wide background: COVID-19 samples collected from the United States, Italy and Spain covered acute and convalescent phases. PBMCs, B-cell-depleted T cells, or T cells provided the cDNA or gDNA that made up the material.

In the study's own analysis: Researchers report that nucleated cell counts were estimated from reference gene primer amplification. Assay: immunoSEQ multiplex PCR; the TCRdb copy retains only in-frame clones and omits some. The V and J calls and clone size were taken over from that table, and D and trimming were inferred from the DNA. The profile shows a few hundred thousand clones, roughly 84% of them singletons. The sequenced material came from peripheral blood. The chain has TRBV5-8 and TRBJ1-1; 9 positions match TRBD1. The source of this sequence is a woman aged 18-29 years with acute or convalescent COVID-19. The CDR3 sequence is CASLQGAPNTEAFF. CDR3 coding DNA: TGTGCCAGCCTACAGGGGGCCCCTAACACTGAAGCTTTCTTT.